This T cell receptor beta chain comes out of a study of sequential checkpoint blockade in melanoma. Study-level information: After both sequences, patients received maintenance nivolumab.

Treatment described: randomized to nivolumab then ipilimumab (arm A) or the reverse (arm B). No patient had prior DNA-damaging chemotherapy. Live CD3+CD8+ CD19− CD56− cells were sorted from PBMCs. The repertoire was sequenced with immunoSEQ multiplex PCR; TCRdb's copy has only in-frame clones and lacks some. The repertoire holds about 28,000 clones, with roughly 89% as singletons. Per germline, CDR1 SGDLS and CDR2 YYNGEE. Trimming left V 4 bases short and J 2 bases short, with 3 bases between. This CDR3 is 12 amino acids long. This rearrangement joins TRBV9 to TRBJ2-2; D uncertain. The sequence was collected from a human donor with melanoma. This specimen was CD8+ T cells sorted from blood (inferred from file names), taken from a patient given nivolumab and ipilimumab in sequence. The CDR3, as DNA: TGTGCCAGCAGCACTAACACCGGGGAGCTGTTTTTT. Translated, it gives CASSTNTGELFF.